The clone carrying this TCR beta chain was seen more than once but under ten times. No antigen is known for it. Template switching supplied a universal primer site; unique molecular identifiers were carried on the cDNA. TCRdb reprocessed the 5' RACE reads with MiXCR, giving one entry per CDR3 protein. The data contain about 1.7 million distinct CDR3 sequences, roughly a third of them singletons. This sample was taken from a study of identical twins. Each donor was a healthy Caucasian. The CDR3 covers 14 residues. V dropped 2 bases and J dropped 3 bases, with 11 bases sitting between them. CDR1 is DFQATT and CDR2 is SNEGSKA in the germline V gene (reference sequence). Overall study results and limits: Among monozygotic twins, out-of-frame TCR alpha sharing exceeded what models predicted. Analyses based on zero insertions could be partly confounded by invariant MAIT and iNKT cells.

V is TRBV20-1 and J is TRBJ2-1; possible D gene TRBD2, 6 bases. The receptor's source is a newborn girl in good health. Sample: cord blood. CDR3 nucleotides: TGCAGTGCTAGATCCCCGACTAGCTACAATGAGCAGTTCTTC. It yields the protein CSARSPTSYNEQFF.